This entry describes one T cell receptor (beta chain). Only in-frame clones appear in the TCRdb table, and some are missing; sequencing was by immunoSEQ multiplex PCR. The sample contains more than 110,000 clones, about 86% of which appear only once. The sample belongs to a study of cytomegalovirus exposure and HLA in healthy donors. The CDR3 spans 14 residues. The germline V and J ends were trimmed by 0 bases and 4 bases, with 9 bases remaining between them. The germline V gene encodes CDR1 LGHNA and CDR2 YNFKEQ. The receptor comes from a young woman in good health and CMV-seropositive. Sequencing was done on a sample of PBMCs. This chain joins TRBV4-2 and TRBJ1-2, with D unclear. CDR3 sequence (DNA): TGTGCCAGCAGCCAAGACCGGGTGATCTATGGCTACACCTTC. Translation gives CASSQDRVIYGYTF.